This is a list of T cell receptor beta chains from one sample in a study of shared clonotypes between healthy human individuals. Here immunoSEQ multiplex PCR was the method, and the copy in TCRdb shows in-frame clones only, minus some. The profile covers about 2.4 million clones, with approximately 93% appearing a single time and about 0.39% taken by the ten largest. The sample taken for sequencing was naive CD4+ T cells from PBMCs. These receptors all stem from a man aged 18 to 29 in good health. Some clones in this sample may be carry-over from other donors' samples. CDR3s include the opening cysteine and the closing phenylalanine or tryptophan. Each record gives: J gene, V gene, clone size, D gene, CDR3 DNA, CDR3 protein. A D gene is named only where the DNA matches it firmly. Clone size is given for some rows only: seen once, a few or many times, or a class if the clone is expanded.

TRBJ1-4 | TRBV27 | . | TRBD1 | TGTGCCAGCAGTGCACGAAACAGGGGGCCCGACCCGAATGAAAAACTGTTTTTT | CASSARNRGPDPNEKLFF
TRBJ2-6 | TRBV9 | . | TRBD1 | TGTGCCAGCAGCGTAGGGGACAGGGCTACTACTGGGGCCAACGTCCTGACTTTC | CASSVGDRATTGANVLTF
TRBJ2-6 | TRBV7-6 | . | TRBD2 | TGTGCCAGCAGCTTAGCGCCCGGGGGGGACTCTGGGGCCAACGTCCTGACTTTC | CASSLAPGGDSGANVLTF
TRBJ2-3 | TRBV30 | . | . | TGTGCCTGGGATTCTTCACTGAGCACAGATACGCAGTATTTT | CAWDSSLSTDTQYF
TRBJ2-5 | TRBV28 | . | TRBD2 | TGTGCCAGCAGTTCCCAGGGACTAGCGCCCGAGACCCAGTACTTC | CASSSQGLAPETQYF
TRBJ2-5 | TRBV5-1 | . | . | TGCGCCAGCAGGTCGTCCCCACCTCAAGAGACCCAGTACTTC | CASRSSPPQETQYF
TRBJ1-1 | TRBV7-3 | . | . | TGTGCCAGCAGCTCCATGGCGGGGACGGAAGCTTTCTTT | CASSSMAGTEAFF
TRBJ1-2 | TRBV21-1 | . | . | TGTGCCAGCAGCTCCCGGCGGGCGCCGGGCTACACCTTC | CASSSRRAPGYTF
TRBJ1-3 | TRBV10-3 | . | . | TGTGCCATCAGTGCAGGGAACTCTGGAAACACCATATATTTT | CAISAGNSGNTIYF
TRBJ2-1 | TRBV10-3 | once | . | TGTGCCATCACCCCTGGGGGGGGCCGCATCGGCAATGAGCAGTTCTTC | CAITPGGGRIGNEQFF
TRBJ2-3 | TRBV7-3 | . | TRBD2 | TGTGCCAGCAGCTTAAACCCTAGCGGGAGTCCGCAGTATTTT | CASSLNPSGSPQYF
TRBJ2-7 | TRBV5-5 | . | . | TGTGCCAGCAGCCGGTCCCAGACCCAGGCCGAGCAGTACTTC | CASSRSQTQAEQYF
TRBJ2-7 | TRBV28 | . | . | TGTGCCAGCACCCCTCAGGCCATCTACGAGCAGTACTTC | CASTPQAIYEQYF
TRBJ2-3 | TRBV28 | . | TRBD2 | TGTGCCAGCACCCCGGGCGGGAGTGGAACAGATACGCAGTATTTT | CASTPGGSGTDTQYF
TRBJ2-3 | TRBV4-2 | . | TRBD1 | TGTGCCAGCAGCCAAGCCCAGGGGGAGTCCACAGATACGCAGTATTTT | CASSQAQGESTDTQYF
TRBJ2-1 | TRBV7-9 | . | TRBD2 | TGTGCCAGCAGCCCCACCTCTAGCGGGAGCTACAATGAGCAGTTCTTC | CASSPTSSGSYNEQFF
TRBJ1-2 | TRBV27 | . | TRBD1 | TGTGCCAGCAGACTCACCGGGACAGCCCGTCAGGGCTACACCTTC | CASRLTGTARQGYTF
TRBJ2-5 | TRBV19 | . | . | TGTGCCAGTAGACGACAGGCCCAAGAGACCCAGTACTTC | CASRRQAQETQYF
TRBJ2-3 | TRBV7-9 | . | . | TGTGCCAGCAGCTTAGGCCAGGGATACACAGATACGCAGTATTTT | CASSLGQGYTDTQYF
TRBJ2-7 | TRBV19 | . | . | TGTGCCAGTAGTATCGAAGCTACAGGCACCTACGAGCAGTACTTC | CASSIEATGTYEQYF
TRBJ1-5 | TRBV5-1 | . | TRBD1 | TGCGCCAGCAGCTTGGGGGACAGCCAGCCCCAGCATTTT | CASSLGDSQPQHF
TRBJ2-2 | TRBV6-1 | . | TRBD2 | TGTGCCAGCAGTTTAGCGGGATCCAACACCGGGGAGCTGTTTTTT | CASSLAGSNTGELFF
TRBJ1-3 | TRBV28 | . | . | TGTGCCAGCAGTTTAGGCCAGGGAGGAGGAAACACCATATATTTT | CASSLGQGGGNTIYF
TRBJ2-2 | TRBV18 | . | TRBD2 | TGTGCCAGCTCAGCTACTAGCGGGACTGACGGGGAGCTGTTTTTT | CASSATSGTDGELFF
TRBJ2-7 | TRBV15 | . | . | TGTGCCACCAGCGTCGGGGGAGATTTGGGTTATGCTCGAGAGCAGTACTTC | CATSVGGDLGYAREQYF
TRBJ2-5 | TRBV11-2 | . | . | TGTGCCAGCAGCTTAGAGAGGCAGACCCAGTACTTC | CASSLERQTQYF
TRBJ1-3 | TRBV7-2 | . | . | TGTGCCAGCAGCACCGTGCCGGGCCTCTCTGGAAACACCATATATTTT | CASSTVPGLSGNTIYF
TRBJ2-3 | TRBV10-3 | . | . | TGTGCCATCAGTGTAGGCAGGACAGATACGCAGTATTTT | CAISVGRTDTQYF
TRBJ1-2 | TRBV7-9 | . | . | TGTGCCAGCAGCCCCGGGCCCTGGGGCTACACCTTC | CASSPGPWGYTF
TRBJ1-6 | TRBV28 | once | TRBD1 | TGTGCCAGCAGTCCACGGACAGGGGCGGTGAATTCACCCCTCCACTTT | CASSPRTGAVNSPLHF
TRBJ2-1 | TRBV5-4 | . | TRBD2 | TGTGCCAGCAGCTATACTAGCGGGGGTATTAATGAGCAGTTCTTC | CASSYTSGGINEQFF
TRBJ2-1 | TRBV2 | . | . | TGTGCCAGCAGCGCTTATTACACCGAAAATGAGCAGTTCTTC | CASSAYYTENEQFF
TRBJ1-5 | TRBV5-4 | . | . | TGTGCCAGCAGCTTGAGGGGTAGCAATCAGCCCCAGCATTTT | CASSLRGSNQPQHF
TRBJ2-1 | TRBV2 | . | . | TGTGCCAGCAGTTTAGAAGAGACTCAGCAGTTCTTC | CASSLEETQQFF
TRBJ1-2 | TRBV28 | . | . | TGTGCCAGCAGTTTCAGGGGATTGAACACCTTC | CASSFRGLNTF
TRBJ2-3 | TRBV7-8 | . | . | TGTGCCAGCAGCCGTAGCGAGAGGGCGGATACGCAGTATTTT | CASSRSERADTQYF
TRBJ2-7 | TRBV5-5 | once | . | TGTGCCAGCAGCCGGGACTGGGCGGTCTACGAGCAGTACTTC | CASSRDWAVYEQYF
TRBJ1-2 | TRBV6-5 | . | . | TGTGCCAGCAGCCTGACAGAGAACTATGGCTACACCTTC | CASSLTENYGYTF
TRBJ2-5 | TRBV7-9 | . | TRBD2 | TGTGCCAGCAGCTTACCAGCGGGAGGGCCTGAGACCCAGTACTTC | CASSLPAGGPETQYF
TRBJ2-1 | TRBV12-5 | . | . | TGTGCTAGTGGTTTAGCTAATAGCAATGAGCAGTTCTTC | CASGLANSNEQFF